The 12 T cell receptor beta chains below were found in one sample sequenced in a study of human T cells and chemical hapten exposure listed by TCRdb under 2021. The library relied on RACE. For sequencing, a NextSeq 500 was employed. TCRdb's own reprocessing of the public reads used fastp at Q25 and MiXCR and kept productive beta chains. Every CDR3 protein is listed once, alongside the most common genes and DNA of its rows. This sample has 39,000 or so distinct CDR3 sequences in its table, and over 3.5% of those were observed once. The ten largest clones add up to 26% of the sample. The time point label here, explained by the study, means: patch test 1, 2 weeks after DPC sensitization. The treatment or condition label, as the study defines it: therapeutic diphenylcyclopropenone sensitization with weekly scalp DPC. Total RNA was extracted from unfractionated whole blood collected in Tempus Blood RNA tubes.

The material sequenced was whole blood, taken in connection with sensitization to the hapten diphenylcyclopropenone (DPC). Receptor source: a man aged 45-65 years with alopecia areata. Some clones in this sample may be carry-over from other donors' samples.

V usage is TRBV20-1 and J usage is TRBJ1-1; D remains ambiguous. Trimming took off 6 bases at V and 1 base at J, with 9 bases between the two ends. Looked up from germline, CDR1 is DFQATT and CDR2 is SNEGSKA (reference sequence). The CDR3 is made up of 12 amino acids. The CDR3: CSAGPSNTEAFF. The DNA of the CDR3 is TGCAGTGCCGGACCGTCGAACACTGAAGCTTTCTTT.

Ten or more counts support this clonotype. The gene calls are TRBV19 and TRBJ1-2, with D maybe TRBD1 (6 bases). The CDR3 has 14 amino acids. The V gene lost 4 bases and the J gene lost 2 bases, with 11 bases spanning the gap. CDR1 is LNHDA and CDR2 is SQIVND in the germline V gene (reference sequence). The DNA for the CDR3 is TGTGCCAGTAGTAGAGGACAGACCAACTATGGCTACACCTTC. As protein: CASSRGQTNYGYTF.

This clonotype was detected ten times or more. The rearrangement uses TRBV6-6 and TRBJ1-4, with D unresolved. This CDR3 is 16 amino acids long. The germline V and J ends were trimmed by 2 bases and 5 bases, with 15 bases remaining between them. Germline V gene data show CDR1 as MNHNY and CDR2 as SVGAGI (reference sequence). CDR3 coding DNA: TGTGCCAGCAGTTACCAGCCAGTACTGCCGAATGAAAAACTGTTTTTT. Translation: CASSYQPVLPNEKLFF.

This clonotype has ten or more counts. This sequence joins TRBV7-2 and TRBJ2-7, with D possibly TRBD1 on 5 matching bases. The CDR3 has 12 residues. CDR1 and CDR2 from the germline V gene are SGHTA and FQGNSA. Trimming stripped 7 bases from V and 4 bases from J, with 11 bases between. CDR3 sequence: CASTDQGYEQYF. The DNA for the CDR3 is TGTGCCAGCACCGACCAGGGTTACGAGCAGTACTTC.

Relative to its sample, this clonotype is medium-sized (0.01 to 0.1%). CDR3 region: CASSREGTDTQYF. The CDR3 region has the DNA TGTGCCAGCAGCCGGGAGGGCACAGATACGCAGTATTTT. The rearrangement joins TRBV2 to TRBJ2-3; 7 nucleotides line up with TRBD2. Germline CDR1 reads SNHLY; CDR2 reads FYNNEI. The CDR3 contains 13 residues. V was clipped by 6 bases and J by 1 base; unmatched bases: 1.

The CDR3 region is CASSQDRSSGNTIYF. The CDR3 coding sequence is TGTGCCAGCAGCCAAGATCGCTCCTCTGGAAACACCATATATTTT. This chain connects TRBV3-1 to TRBJ1-3; D unresolved. This CDR3 region has 15 residues. Trimming removed 0 bases at V and 0 bases at J, with 6 bases between. Germline CDR1 is LGHDT and CDR2 is YNNKEL (reference sequence).

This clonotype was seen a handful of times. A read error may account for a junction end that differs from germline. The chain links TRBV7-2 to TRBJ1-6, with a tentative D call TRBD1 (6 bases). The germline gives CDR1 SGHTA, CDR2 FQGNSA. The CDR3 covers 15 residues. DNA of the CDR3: TGTGCCAGCAGTCAAATGGGGGCTTCAGATTCACCCCTCCATTTT. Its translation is CASSQMGASDSPLHF.

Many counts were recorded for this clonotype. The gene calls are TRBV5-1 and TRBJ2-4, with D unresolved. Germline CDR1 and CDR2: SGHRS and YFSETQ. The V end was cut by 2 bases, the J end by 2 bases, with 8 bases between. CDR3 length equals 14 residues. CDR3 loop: CASSFRAPKNIQYF. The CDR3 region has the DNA TGCGCCAGCAGCTTCCGAGCGCCCAAAAACATTCAGTACTTC.

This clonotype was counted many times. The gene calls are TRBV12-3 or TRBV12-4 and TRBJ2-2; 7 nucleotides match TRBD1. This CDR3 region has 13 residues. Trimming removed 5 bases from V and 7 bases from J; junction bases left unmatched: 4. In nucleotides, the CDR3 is TGTGCCAGCAGTCGACAGGGTATCGGGGAGCTGTTTTTT. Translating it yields CASSRQGIGELFF.

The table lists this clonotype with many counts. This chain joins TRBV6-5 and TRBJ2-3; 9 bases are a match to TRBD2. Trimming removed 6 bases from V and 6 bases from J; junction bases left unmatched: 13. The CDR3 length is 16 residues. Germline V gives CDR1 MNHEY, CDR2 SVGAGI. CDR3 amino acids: CASSELRAGGSDTQYF. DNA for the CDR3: TGTGCCAGCAGCGAACTCCGGGCGGGAGGGTCGGATACGCAGTATTTT.

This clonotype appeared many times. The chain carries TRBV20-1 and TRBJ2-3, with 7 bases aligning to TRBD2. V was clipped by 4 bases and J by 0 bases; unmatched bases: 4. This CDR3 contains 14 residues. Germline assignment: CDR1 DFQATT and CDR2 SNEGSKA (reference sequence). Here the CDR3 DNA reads TGCAGTGCTACTAGCGGACCTAGCACAGATACGCAGTATTTT. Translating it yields CSATSGPSTDTQYF.

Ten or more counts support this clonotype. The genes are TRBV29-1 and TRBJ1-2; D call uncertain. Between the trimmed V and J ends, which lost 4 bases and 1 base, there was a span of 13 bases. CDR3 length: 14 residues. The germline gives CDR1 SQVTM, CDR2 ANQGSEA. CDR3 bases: TGCAGCGTTGCAAAAGGGAATGATAACTATGGCTACACCTTC. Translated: CSVAKGNDNYGYTF.